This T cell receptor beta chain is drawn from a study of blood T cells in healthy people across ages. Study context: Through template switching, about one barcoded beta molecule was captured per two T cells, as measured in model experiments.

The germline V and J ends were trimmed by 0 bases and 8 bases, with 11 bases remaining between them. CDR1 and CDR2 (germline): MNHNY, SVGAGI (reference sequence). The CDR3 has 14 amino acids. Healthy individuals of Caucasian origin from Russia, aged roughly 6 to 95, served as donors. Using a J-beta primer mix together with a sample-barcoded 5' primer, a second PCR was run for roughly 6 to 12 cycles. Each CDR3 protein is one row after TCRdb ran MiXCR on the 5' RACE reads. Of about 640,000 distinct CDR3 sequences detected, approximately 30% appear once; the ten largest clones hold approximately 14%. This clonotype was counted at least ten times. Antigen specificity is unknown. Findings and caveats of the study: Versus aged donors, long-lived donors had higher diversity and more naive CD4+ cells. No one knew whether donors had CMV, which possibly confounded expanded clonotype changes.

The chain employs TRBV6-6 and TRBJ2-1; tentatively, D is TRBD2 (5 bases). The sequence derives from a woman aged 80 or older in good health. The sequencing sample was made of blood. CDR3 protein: CASSYSRGSDEQFF. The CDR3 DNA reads TGTGCCAGCAGTTACTCACGAGGGAGCGATGAGCAGTTCTTC.